These T cell receptor beta chains were read from a single sample in a study of metastatic and nonmetastatic thyroid tumors. TCRdb re-clonotyped the PCR reads via MiXCR. This table holds about 40,000 clones, about 13% found once. Sequenced material: blood. These receptors were obtained from a female donor with papillary thyroid cancer or a benign thyroid nodule (not recorded which). Some clones in this sample may be carry-over from other donors' samples. Both conserved end residues are part of each CDR3. D genes are given only for firm matches.

TRBV3-1 | TRBD2 | CASSPGSGRPTYEQYF
TRBV5-1 | . | CASSLAGGLIDGYTF
TRBV6-2/TRBV6-3 | TRBD2 | CASRRLAGGQTGELFF
TRBV2 | TRBD1 | CASSGTGGNQPQHF
TRBV19 | TRBD1 | CASSRQGGSPLHF
TRBV30 | TRBD1 | CAWSVPDDRVNQPQHF
TRBV19 | . | CASRGVDTTEAFF
TRBV28 | . | CASLSGAVSQSGANVMTF
TRBV20-1 | . | CSARYLAGPSYEQYF
TRBV11-3 | . | CASSLMGTGELFF
TRBV2 | . | CASSLQGTDYEQYF
TRBV10-3 | . | CAISESNQAMRNEQLF
TRBV27 | . | CASSLAAGAGANVLTF
TRBV7-2 | . | CASSLGLSNEQFF
TRBV24-1 | . | CATSEGWNTEAFF
TRBV6-1 | TRBD1 | CASSRPGTGNNQPQHF
TRBV2 | . | CASSLARAGTDTQYF
TRBV2 | . | CASSSSGTTDTQYF
TRBV12-3/TRBV12-4 | TRBD2 | CASRSTSFSTDTQYF
TRBV20-1 | . | CSARDDSGANVLTF
TRBV19 | TRBD1 | CASSGQGGNQPQHF
TRBV12-3/TRBV12-4 | TRBD1 | CASSSRDRGSYEQYF
TRBV12-3/TRBV12-4 | . | CASSFPGRNNEQFF
TRBV29-1 | . | CSAYGNYGYTF
TRBV10-3 | . | CAINLRDTNTWELFF
TRBV20-1 | TRBD2 | CSAGTSGRGNTGELFF
TRBV10-3 | . | CAISPDAGELFF
TRBV4-3 | TRBD1 | CASSQELQGAYGYTF
TRBV3-1 | . | CASSQEVIAVYNEQFF